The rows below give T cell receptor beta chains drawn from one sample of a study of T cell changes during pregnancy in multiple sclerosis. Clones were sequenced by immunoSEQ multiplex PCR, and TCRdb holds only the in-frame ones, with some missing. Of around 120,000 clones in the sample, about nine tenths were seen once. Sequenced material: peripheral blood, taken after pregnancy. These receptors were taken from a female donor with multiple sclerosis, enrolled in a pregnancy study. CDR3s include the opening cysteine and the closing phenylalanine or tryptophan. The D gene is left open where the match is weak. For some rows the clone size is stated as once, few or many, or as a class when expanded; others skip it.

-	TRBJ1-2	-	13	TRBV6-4	TGTGCCAGCAGTGAGTGGCCGAATTATGGCTACACCTTC	CASSEWPNYGYTF
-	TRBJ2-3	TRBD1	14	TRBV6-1	TGTGCCAGCACAAGGACAGGGGGCCCAGATACGCAGTATTTT	CASTRTGGPDTQYF
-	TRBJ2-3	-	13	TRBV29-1	TGCAGCGGCACAGGTGCTAGCACAGATACGCAGTATTTT	CSGTGASTDTQYF
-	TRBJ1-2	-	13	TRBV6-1	TGTGCCAGCACGGAGACGGGAGATTATGGCTACACCTTC	CASTETGDYGYTF
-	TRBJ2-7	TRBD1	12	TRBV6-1	TGTGCCAGCAGACAGGGGACCTACGAGCAGTACTTC	CASRQGTYEQYF
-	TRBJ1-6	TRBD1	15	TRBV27	TGTGCCAGCAGTTTAGAGGGACAGGGGTATTCACCCCTCCACTTT	CASSLEGQGYSPLHF
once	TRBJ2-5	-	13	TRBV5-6	TGTGCCAGCAGCTTGGGGCAGGGCCCGACCCAGTACTTC	CASSLGQGPTQYF
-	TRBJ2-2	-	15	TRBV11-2	TGTGCCAGCAGCCCAAACAGGGGAGGCACCGGGGAGCTGTTTTTT	CASSPNRGGTGELFF
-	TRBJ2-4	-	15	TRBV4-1	TGCGCCAGCAGCCAAGATTCCAGGGGCAAAAACATTCAGTACTTC	CASSQDSRGKNIQYF
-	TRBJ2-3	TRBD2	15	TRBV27	TGTGCCAGCAGTTTCATGGGACTAGCCACAGATACGCAGTATTTT	CASSFMGLATDTQYF
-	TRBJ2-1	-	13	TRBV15	TGTGCCACCTCAGGGCCCTCCTACAATGAGCAGTTCTTC	CATSGPSYNEQFF
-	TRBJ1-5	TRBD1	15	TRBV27	TGTGCCAGCAGTGCGGACAGGTTTAGCAATCAGCCCCAGCATTTT	CASSADRFSNQPQHF
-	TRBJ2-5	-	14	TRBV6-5	TGTGCCAGCAACCAGGGGGGTTCGCGAGAGACCCAGTACTTC	CASNQGGSRETQYF
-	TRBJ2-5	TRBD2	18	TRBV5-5	TGTGCCAGCAGCTTGGGGGGTTGGCGGGGGGCCTTCCAAGAGACCCAGTACTTC	CASSLGGWRGAFQETQYF
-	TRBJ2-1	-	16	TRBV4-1	TGCGCCAGCAGCCAAGGGCAGGACAGTCTCTACAATGAGCAGTTCTTC	CASSQGQDSLYNEQFF
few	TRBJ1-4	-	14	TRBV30	TGTGCCTGGAGTGTAGGCGGCCTTAATGAAAAACTGTTTTTT	CAWSVGGLNEKLFF
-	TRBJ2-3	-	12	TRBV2	TGTGCCACCGGTCCTAGCACAGATACGCAGTATTTT	CATGPSTDTQYF
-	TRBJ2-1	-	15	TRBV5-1	TGCGCCAGCAGCTTGGAGGTAACAGCCTACAATGAGCAGTTCTTC	CASSLEVTAYNEQFF
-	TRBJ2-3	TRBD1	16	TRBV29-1	TGCAGCGTTGAAGGGGGACAGGGAGAGAGCACAGATACGCAGTATTTT	CSVEGGQGESTDTQYF
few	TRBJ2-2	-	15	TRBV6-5	TGTGCCAGCAGAACCACAGGGTCGAACACCGGGGAGCTGTTTTTT	CASRTTGSNTGELFF
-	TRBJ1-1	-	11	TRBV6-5	TGTGCCAGCAGAACAGGGCGGGAAGCTTTCTTT	CASRTGREAFF
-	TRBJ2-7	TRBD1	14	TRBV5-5	TGTGCCAGCAGCACGGGACAGGGGGCGGACGAGCAGTACTTC	CASSTGQGADEQYF